Sequencing of this T cell receptor (beta chain) was carried out in a study of radiation and T cells in renal cell carcinoma. The time point was: baseline pretreatment blood. The treatment denotes: 15 Gy SBRT to primary tumor, nephrectomy 4 weeks later. The V end lost 9 bases, the J end lost 2 bases, and 14 bases lay between the germline ends. The germline gives CDR1 LNHNV, CDR2 YYDKDF (reference sequence). The CDR3 is made up of 15 amino acids. Assay: immunoSEQ multiplex PCR; the TCRdb copy retains only in-frame clones and omits some. The data show about 61,000 clones, around 72% seen once. The specimen comprised blood, sampled from a patient whose treatment included radiotherapy and nephrectomy. This TCR came from a man in his fifties or sixties with renal cell carcinoma. This sequence joins TRBV15 and TRBJ2-6; a weak D match, TRBD2 (5 bases). DNA for the CDR3: TGTGCCACGTCTGTGGGAGCCACTGGGGCCAACGTCCTGACTTTC. Its translation: CATSVGATGANVLTF. Based on the CDR3 plus reference TRBV15 and TRBJ2-6, the full variable domain is DAMVIQNPRYQVTQFGKPVTLSCSQTLNHNVMYWYQQKSSQAPKLLFHYYDKDFNNEADTPDNFQSRRPNTSFCFLDIRSPGLGDTAMYLCATSVGATGANVLTFGAGSRLTVL.